The 27 T cell receptor beta chains listed next were all sequenced from one sample in a study of cytomegalovirus exposure and HLA in healthy donors. In the PCR, 60 Vbeta and 13 Jbeta primers were used. The table came from immunoSEQ multiplex PCR; TCRdb's copy has only in-frame clones and leaves some out. The sample has 85,000 to 130,000 clones; approximately 76% are singletons. Sequencing input: PBMCs. The receptors here all came from a woman aged 18-30 years in good health and CMV-seropositive.

The rearrangement links TRBV29-1 to TRBJ2-7; D might be TRBD2 (5 bases). The CDR3 is 14 amino acids. V was trimmed by 4 bases and J by 3 bases, leaving 16 bases between them. The germline gives CDR1 SQVTM, CDR2 ANQGSEA. CDR3 DNA: TGCAGCGTTGGGGCGGACTCCCTCGGCTACGAGCAGTACTTC. It is translated as CSVGADSLGYEQYF.

The rearrangement joins TRBV15 to TRBJ2-1; TRBD2 might be the D (6 bases). The germline V and J ends were trimmed by 1 base and 10 bases, with 20 bases remaining between them. The CDR3 has 16 residues. Germline V gene data show CDR1 as LNHNV and CDR2 as YYDKDF (reference sequence). The CDR3 spells CATSRVGAGEIREQFF. The CDR3 DNA sequence: TGTGCCACCAGCAGAGTTGGAGCGGGTGAGATTAGGGAGCAGTTCTTC.

This chain joins TRBV19 and TRBJ1-1; D not certain. Trimming pared 0 bases from V and 6 bases from J, leaving 14 bases between. The germline gives CDR1 LNHDA, CDR2 SQIVND (reference sequence). The CDR3 spans 15 residues. The chain's CDR3 is CASSIDTIASAEAFF. In nucleotides, the CDR3 is TGTGCCAGTAGTATAGATACGATTGCGTCTGCTGAAGCTTTCTTT.

The J gene is TRBJ2-2, the V gene TRBV5-1, with 9 positions matching TRBD2. Unmatched junction bases numbered 2, after V lost 2 bases and J lost 3 bases. Germline V gene lookup returns CDR1 SGHRS and CDR2 YFSETQ. The CDR3 runs 15 residues. The CDR3 coding sequence is TGCGCCAGCAGCTTTGGCGGGAGGGACACCGGGGAGCTGTTTTTT. Amino acid sequence: CASSFGGRDTGELFF.

CDR3 region: CASSFRDRVQLGYGYTF. In nucleotides, the CDR3 is TGTGCCAGTAGTTTCCGGGACAGGGTCCAGTTAGGCTATGGCTACACCTTC. V usage is TRBV19 and J usage is TRBJ1-2; 9 positions match TRBD1. Germline CDR1 and CDR2: LNHDA and SQIVND (reference sequence). This CDR3 contains 17 residues. The junction had 14 bases not matched to a gene; V was cut back by 5 bases and J by 4 bases.

Remarks on this clone: Within the sample, other DNA sequences also encode this same CDR3. The CDR3 bases are TGTGCCAGCAGTGATCCGGGTTGGGACACTGAAGCTTTCTTT. This codes for CASSDPGWDTEAFF. The chain carries TRBV25-1 and TRBJ1-1; no definite D call. The germline CDR1 and CDR2 sequences are MGHDK and SYGVNS. The CDR3 length is 14 residues. Deletions cut 3 bases from V and 3 bases from J, with 11 bases between.

This clone was seen a handful of times. The rearrangement uses TRBV15 and TRBJ1-1; D is unclear. With 5 bases removed from V and 2 bases from J, the gap between germline ends came to 12 bases. This CDR3 region has 14 residues. Germline V gene sequence: CDR1 LNHNV, CDR2 YYDKDF (reference sequence). CDR3 region: CATSVAGFNTEAFF. DNA for the CDR3: TGTGCCACCAGCGTCGCGGGGTTTAACACTGAAGCTTTCTTT.

V usage is TRBV30 and J usage is TRBJ2-3; D call uncertain. Trimming took off 2 bases at V and 5 bases at J, with 8 bases between the two ends. This CDR3 has 12 amino acids. CDR1 and CDR2 (germline): GTSNPN, SVGIG (reference sequence). CDR3 amino acids: CAWSLKLDTQYF. CDR3 DNA: TGTGCCTGGAGTCTGAAGCTAGATACGCAGTATTTT.

A few counts support this clone. DNA of the CDR3: TGCGCCAGCAGCTTGGGCGGGAAGGCAGAGACCCAGTACTTC. Its translation is CASSLGGKAETQYF. The chain recombines TRBV5-1 with TRBJ2-5, with a tentative D call TRBD2 (6 bases). The CDR3 length is 14 residues. Germline values: CDR1 SGHRS, CDR2 YFSETQ. V lost 0 bases, J lost 4 bases, and 10 bases lay in between. The full variable domain, its missing parts supplied by reference TRBV5-1 and TRBJ2-5, is KAGVTQTPRYLIKTRGQQVTLSCSPISGHRSVSWYQQTPGQGLQFLFEYFSETQRNKGNFPGRFSGRQFSNSRSEMNVSTLELGDSALYLCASSLGGKAETQYFGPGTRLLVL.

The rearrangement uses TRBV5-1 and TRBJ1-2, with D maybe TRBD1 (6 bases). This CDR3 contains 14 residues. CDR1 and CDR2 (germline): SGHRS, YFSETQ. V was shortened by 2 bases and J by 7 bases, with 15 bases between the two germline ends. The DNA for the CDR3 is TGCGCCAGCAGCTTATCACAGGGTAAAGGTGGCTACACCTTC. The encoded protein is CASSLSQGKGGYTF.

This chain links TRBV10-2 with TRBJ2-5, with no clear D. Germline CDR1 and CDR2: WSHSY and SAAADI. This CDR3 region has 13 residues. Between the trimmed V and J ends, which lost 2 bases and 1 base, there was a span of 5 bases. The CDR3 sequence is CASSEQVQETQYF. CDR3 DNA: TGCGCCAGCAGTGAGCAGGTCCAAGAGACCCAGTACTTC.

A few counts support this clone. The chain is built from TRBV2 and TRBJ2-3, with 7 bases fitting TRBD2. CDR3 length: 13 amino acids. CDR1 and CDR2 (germline): SNHLY, FYNNEI. The V segment lost 7 bases and the J segment 8 bases; nucleotides outside the gene matches: 9. CDR3 loop: CASNQLRGVTQYF. The CDR3 bases are TGTGCCAGCAATCAACTCCGGGGGGTTACGCAGTATTTT.

The chain employs TRBV19 and TRBJ1-5; 9 bases align to TRBD1. The CDR3 sequence is 14 residues long. Germline values: CDR1 LNHDA, CDR2 SQIVND (reference sequence). With V trimmed by 7 bases and J by 6 bases, 7 bases remained unmatched. The CDR3 region is CASTLGQGIQPQHF. The CDR3 DNA reads TGTGCCAGTACCCTTGGACAGGGGATTCAGCCCCAGCATTTT.

In DNA, the CDR3 is TGTGCCAGCAGGCCCCGGGACAGGGGTGTCTACGAGCAGTACTTC. Its protein product is CASRPRDRGVYEQYF. The V call is TRBV6-1, the J call TRBJ2-7; 10 positions match TRBD1. The junction had 8 bases not matched to a gene; V was cut back by 6 bases and J by 3 bases. There are 15 residues in the CDR3. Germline CDR1 MNHNS, CDR2 SASEGT.

The rearrangement uses TRBV6-5 and TRBJ2-7, with D possibly being TRBD2 (5 bases). Germline V lookup: CDR1 MNHEY, CDR2 SVGAGI. Trimming took off 3 bases at V and 4 bases at J, with 16 bases between the two ends. CDR3 length: 15 amino acids. The chain's CDR3 is CASSYSARSSYEQYF. The CDR3 DNA follows: TGTGCCAGCAGTTATAGCGCCAGGTCGAGTTACGAGCAGTACTTC.

This rearrangement joins TRBV13 to TRBJ1-1; D uncertain. This CDR3 spans 14 amino acids. CDR1 is PRHDT, CDR2 FYEKMQ, per germline (reference sequence). Trimming left V 5 bases short and J 4 bases short, with 14 bases between. CDR3 sequence reads: CASSPLRLSTEAFF. CDR3 DNA sequence: TGTGCCAGCAGCCCCCTGAGATTGAGCACTGAAGCTTTCTTT.

This chain joins TRBV11-3 and TRBJ2-3; D may be TRBD2 (6 bases). This CDR3 is 16 amino acids long. Trimming removed 2 bases at V and 5 bases at J, with 17 bases between. Germline CDR1 SGHNT, CDR2 YENEEA. The CDR3 sequence is CASSLTWETGGDTQYF. The CDR3 coding sequence is TGTGCCAGCAGCTTAACATGGGAAACCGGGGGAGATACGCAGTATTTT.

CDR3 in amino acids: CSAGTSGRGDTQYF. CDR3 DNA sequence: TGCAGTGCCGGGACTAGCGGAAGGGGGGATACGCAGTATTTT. The rearrangement joins TRBV29-1 to TRBJ2-3, with TRBD2 matching over 11 bases. Germline-derived CDR1 and CDR2 are SQVTM and ANQGSEA. This CDR3 comprises 14 residues.

The V gene is TRBV5-4, the J gene TRBJ2-1, with D hard to call. Per the germline V gene, CDR1 is SGHNT and CDR2 is YYREEE (reference sequence). This CDR3 contains 13 residues. The V end lost 0 bases, the J end lost 2 bases, and 3 bases lay between the germline ends. CDR3 bases: TGTGCCAGCAGCTTGGGTACCTACAATGAGCAGTTCTTC. This codes for CASSLGTYNEQFF.

This clone was counted a few times. CDR3 sequence: CASMDDEGLDTQYF. CDR3 coding DNA: TGTGCCAGCATGGATGACGAGGGCCTAGATACGCAGTATTTT. V usage is TRBV2 and J usage is TRBJ2-3; the D gene is possibly TRBD2 (5 bases). This CDR3 contains 14 residues. In germline, CDR1 is SNHLY, CDR2 FYNNEI. Deletions cut 7 bases from V and 5 bases from J, with 16 bases between.

V and J are TRBV27 and TRBJ1-6, with 8 bases lining up with TRBD1. Germline V gene lookup returns CDR1 MNHEY and CDR2 SMNVEV (reference sequence). CDR3 length: 17 amino acids. The V and J ends lost 5 bases and 2 bases, in that order; junction bases with no gene match: 8. CDR3 bases: TGTGCCAGCAGTCTAGCCGGACAGGGCACCTATAATTCACCCCTCCACTTT. Protein: CASSLAGQGTYNSPLHF.

J is TRBJ2-1 and V is TRBV29-1, with D maybe TRBD1 (5 bases). There are 12 residues in the CDR3. Deletions cut 4 bases from V and 7 bases from J, with 11 bases between. Per the germline V gene, CDR1 is SQVTM and CDR2 is ANQGSEA. The CDR3 here is CSVAGLPNEQFF. CDR3 bases: TGCAGCGTTGCAGGGCTGCCGAATGAGCAGTTCTTC.

The V call is TRBV2, the J call TRBJ2-3; D call uncertain. This CDR3 comprises 11 residues. Trimming took 5 bases from V and 6 from J, leaving 6 bases between them. CDR1 and CDR2 (germline): SNHLY, FYNNEI. This CDR3 is CASSSVDTQYF. CDR3 sequence (DNA): TGTGCCAGCAGTTCAGTGGATACGCAGTATTTT.

Note on this clone: The CDR3 ends on some other residue instead of the conserved phenylalanine or tryptophan, so this is likely a read error. The limits of the CDR3 on the DNA are not certain, so only TCRdb's listed CDR3 is given. The chain recombines TRBV7-6 with TRBJ1-1; TRBD1, as called in the table, went unchecked against the DNA. The CDR3 length equals 15 residues, ends included. Per the germline V gene, CDR1 is SGHVS and CDR2 is FNYEAQ. The CDR3 reads CASSLNRGLDTEALV.

Note on this clone: The same CDR3 arises from other DNA sequences in this sample as well. The chain carries TRBV6-5 and TRBJ2-7; D call uncertain. Trimming pared 0 bases from V and 0 bases from J, leaving 6 bases between. This CDR3 is 14 amino acids long. Germline loops: CDR1 MNHEY, CDR2 SVGAGI. The CDR3 DNA follows: TGTGCCAGCAGTTACTCTGGCAGCTCCTACGAGCAGTACTTC. This translates into CASSYSGSSYEQYF.

This clone was counted between two and nine times. The sample holds other DNA sequences that translate to the same CDR3. V gene TRBV7-9 combines with J gene TRBJ2-7, with 10 bases aligning to TRBD1. With V trimmed by 5 bases and J by 4 bases, 8 bases remained unmatched. Germline V CDR1 and CDR2: SEHNR, FQNEAQ (reference sequence). The CDR3 covers 15 residues. CDR3 sequence (DNA): TGTGCCAGCAGCCCGTCGGGGACAGGGGCGTACGAGCAGTACTTC. Its protein is CASSPSGTGAYEQYF.

This clone has more than one count but fewer than ten. The rearrangement links TRBV5-1 to TRBJ2-4, with a possible D match to TRBD2 (5 bases). The germline V gene encodes CDR1 SGHRS and CDR2 YFSETQ. The CDR3 runs to 15 residues. V lost 0 bases, J lost 10 bases, and 17 bases lay in between. The CDR3 sequence is CASSLANGVSGIQYF. CDR3 in DNA: TGCGCCAGCAGCTTGGCCAACGGGGTCTCCGGAATTCAGTACTTC.